This entry is about one T cell receptor beta chain. This clonotype was seen only a few times. Its antigen remains unidentified. The sample holds no much larger clone one base away, and base qualities are not on file. Library creation used RT-PCR. The sequencer listed for this sample is Illumina HiSeq 2500. TCRdb reprocessing: public reads trimmed at Q25 with fastp, clones called with MiXCR, in-frame beta chains kept. For every CDR3 protein sequence, its rows merge into one entry that carries the most common genes and DNA. Counted in this sample were approximately 700,000 distinct CDR3 sequences; 11% to 15% of them appeared once. The ten largest clones add up to less than 7% of the sample. The source of the sample is a study of response to subunit inactivated influenza vaccine listed by TCRdb under 2018. General notes on the study: Deep quantitative profiling of the T cell receptor repertoire was used in the study to follow responses to a trivalent subunit inactivated influenza vaccine. The paper as a whole reports these results and caveats: It was suggested by the authors that each seasonal influenza vaccination may recruit only a limited number of new T cells.

Trimming accounts for 5 bases at V and 10 bases at J, while the number of junction bases matched to no gene is 6. Including cysteine and phenylalanine, the CDR3 has 15 amino acids. Of all the DNA, just the CDR3 is kept, 45 bases in frame from base 1. The germline V gene specifies SGDLS as CDR1 and YYNGEE as CDR2. Here the chain combines TRBV9 and TRBJ2-2, and TRBD2 matches 15 of the central bases. This TCR was recovered from a man aged 50 or older who received an inactivated influenza vaccine. Donor details come from another sample of the same person, matched by shared clones. The sample in question was PBMCs from blood, obtained 14 days before vaccination. The CDR3 reads CASSGTSGRPLELFF. The DNA sequence reads TGTGCCAGCAGTGGGACTAGCGGGAGGCCCTTGGAGCTGTTTTTT.